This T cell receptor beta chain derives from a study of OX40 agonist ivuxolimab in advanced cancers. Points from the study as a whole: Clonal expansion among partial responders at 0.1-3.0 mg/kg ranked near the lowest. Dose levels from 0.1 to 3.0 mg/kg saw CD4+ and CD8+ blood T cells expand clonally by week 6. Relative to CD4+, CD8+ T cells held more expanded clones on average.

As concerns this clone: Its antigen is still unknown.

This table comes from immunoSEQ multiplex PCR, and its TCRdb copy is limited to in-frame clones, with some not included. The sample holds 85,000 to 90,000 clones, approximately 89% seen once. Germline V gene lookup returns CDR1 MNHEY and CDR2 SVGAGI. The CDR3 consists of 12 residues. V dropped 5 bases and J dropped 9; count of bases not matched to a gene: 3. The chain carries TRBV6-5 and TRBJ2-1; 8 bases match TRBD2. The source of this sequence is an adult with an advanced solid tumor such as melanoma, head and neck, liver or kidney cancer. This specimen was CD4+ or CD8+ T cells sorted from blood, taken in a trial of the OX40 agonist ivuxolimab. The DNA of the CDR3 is TGTGCCAGCAGTGGACTAGCCGGTGAGCAGTTCTTC. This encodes CASSGLAGEQFF.